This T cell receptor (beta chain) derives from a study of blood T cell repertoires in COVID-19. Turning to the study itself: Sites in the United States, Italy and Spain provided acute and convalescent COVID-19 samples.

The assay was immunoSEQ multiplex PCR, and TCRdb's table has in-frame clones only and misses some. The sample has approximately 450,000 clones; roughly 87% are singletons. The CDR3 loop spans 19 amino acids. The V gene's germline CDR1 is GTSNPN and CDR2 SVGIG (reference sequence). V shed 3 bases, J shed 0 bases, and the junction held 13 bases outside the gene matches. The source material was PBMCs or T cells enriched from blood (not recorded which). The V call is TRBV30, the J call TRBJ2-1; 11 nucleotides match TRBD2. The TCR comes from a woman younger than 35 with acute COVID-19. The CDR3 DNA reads TGTGCCTGGAGCGGAGCCCCCTTTACTAGCGGGGGCTCCTACAATGAGCAGTTCTTC. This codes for CAWSGAPFTSGGSYNEQFF.